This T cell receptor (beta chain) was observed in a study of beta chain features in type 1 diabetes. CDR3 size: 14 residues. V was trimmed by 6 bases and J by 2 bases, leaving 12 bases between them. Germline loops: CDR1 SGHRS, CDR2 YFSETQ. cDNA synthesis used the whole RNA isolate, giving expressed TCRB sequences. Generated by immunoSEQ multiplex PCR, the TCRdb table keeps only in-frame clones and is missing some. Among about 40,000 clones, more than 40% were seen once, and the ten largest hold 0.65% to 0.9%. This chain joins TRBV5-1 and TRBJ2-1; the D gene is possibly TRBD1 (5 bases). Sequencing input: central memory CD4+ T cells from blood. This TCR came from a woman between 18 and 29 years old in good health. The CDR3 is CASTSDSAYNEQFF. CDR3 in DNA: TGCGCCAGCACCAGTGACAGTGCCTACAATGAGCAGTTCTTC.